This TCR beta chain was sequenced during a study of vaccination effects on CD4 cells after COVID-19. Study at large: It was a median of 72 days after the second dose that post-vaccine samples were obtained.

This clone was picked up one time. As yet, its antigen is unknown. Pools of viral peptides were used by the ViraFEST assay to expand antigen-specific CD4+ T cells ahead of sequencing. Upon completion of approximately ten days in culture, CD4+ T cells were isolated. It was two doses of either the BNT162b2 or mRNA-1273 vaccine that participants received. None of these healthy vaccinees had been infected with SARS-CoV-2 before vaccination. Culturing of 1.5 million to 2 million PBMC per well took place with around 10 IU/ml IL-2 and about 10 ug/ml peptides. The authors replaced half the medium with IL-2 medium on days 3 and 7. Here immunoSEQ multiplex PCR was the method, and the copy in TCRdb shows in-frame clones only, minus some. The sample carries about 81,000 clones, over 70% recorded once. This TCR came from a human donor who received a COVID-19 vaccine. Sequencing used CD4+ T cells from PBMCs cultured with HCoV-OC43 spike peptides, obtained after COVID-19 vaccination. Specified subset: HCoV-OC43 spike overlapping peptide pool stimulation.

CDR3 coding DNA: TGTGCCAGCAGCTTAGCGCATAGCTCCCCAAAGAACACTGAAGCTTTCTTT. Translation gives CASSLAHSSPKNTEAFF. J is TRBJ1-1 and V is TRBV7-8, with D unresolved. V lost 0 bases, J lost 1 base, and 15 bases lay in between. The CDR3 runs to 17 residues. The germline gives CDR1 SGHVS, CDR2 FQNEAQ.